This T cell receptor (beta chain) comes out of a study of blood T cell repertoires in COVID-19. Germline V lookup: CDR1 SGHRS, CDR2 YFSETQ. The CDR3 contains 15 residues. V trimming: 2 bases; J trimming: 1 base; junction bases outside the gene matches: 4. TCRdb's table, derived via immunoSEQ multiplex PCR, lists solely in-frame clones and lacks some. The sample carries about 110,000 clones, 84% recorded once. Input material: peripheral blood. The origin of this receptor is a middle-aged woman with acute or convalescent COVID-19. V usage is TRBV5-1 and J usage is TRBJ1-1; 8 bases map to TRBD1. The chain's CDR3 is CASSFQGAGNTEAFF. As DNA, the CDR3 is TGCGCCAGCAGCTTCCAGGGGGCGGGGAACACTGAAGCTTTCTTT.